This entry is about one T cell receptor (beta chain). Its antigen is undetermined. This specimen belongs to a study of pediatric ulcerative colitis. Per the germline V gene, CDR1 is SGHRS and CDR2 is YFSETQ. The CDR3 runs 15 residues. J was trimmed by 0 bases and V by 4 bases; bases with no gene match: 3. Up to 500,000 reads were sequenced per sample. The protocol was immunoSEQ multiplex PCR, while the TCRdb copy is restricted to in-frame clones and leaves out a portion. This table has approximately 60,000 clones, 86% appearing once. Notes on the study in general: A couple of rectal CDR3 clonotypes occurred in all ulcerative colitis patients. Compared with controls, ulcerative colitis showed greater blood-rectum clone sharing.

The chain joins TRBV5-1 to TRBJ2-7; 11 nucleotides line up with TRBD2. The sequence derives from a boy aged 5-17 years with severe ulcerative colitis. The sample consisted of blood. CDR3 amino acids: CASSLGTSGSYEQYF. DNA of the CDR3: TGCGCCAGCAGCCTAGGGACTAGCGGCTCCTACGAGCAGTACTTC.